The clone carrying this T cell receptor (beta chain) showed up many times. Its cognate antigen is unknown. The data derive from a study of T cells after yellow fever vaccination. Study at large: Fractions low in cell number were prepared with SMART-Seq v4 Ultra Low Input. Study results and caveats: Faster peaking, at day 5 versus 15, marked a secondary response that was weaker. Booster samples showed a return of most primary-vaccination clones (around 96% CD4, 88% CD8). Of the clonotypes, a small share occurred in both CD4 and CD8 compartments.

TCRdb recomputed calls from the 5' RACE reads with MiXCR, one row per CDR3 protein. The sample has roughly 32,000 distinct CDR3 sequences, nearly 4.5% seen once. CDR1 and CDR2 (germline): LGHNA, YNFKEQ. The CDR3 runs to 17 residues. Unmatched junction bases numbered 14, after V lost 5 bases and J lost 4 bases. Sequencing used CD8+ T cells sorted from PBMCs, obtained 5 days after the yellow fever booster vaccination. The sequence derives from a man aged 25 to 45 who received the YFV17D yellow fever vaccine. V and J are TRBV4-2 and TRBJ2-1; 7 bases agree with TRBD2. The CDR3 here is CASSDPKGGRVYNEQFF. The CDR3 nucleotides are TGTGCCAGCAGCGACCCTAAGGGCGGGAGAGTATACAATGAGCAGTTCTTC.